The present entry profiles one T cell receptor (beta chain) with its context. The antigen is undetermined. UMI-tagged 5'RACE template switching yielded the TCR beta cDNA. TCRdb reprocessed the 5' RACE reads, with one entry per CDR3 protein and no DNA. The ten top clones account for roughly 18%, within a sample of approximately 110,000 distinct CDR3 sequences. These data come from a study of T cells expressing NK-cell markers. Whole-study findings and limits: The leading position in the CD3+CD56-NKG2C+ fraction of a handful of donors also went to these clonotypes.

The germline gives CDR1 MNHEY, CDR2 SVGEGT. This CDR3 has 20 amino acids. The specimen sequenced was blood T cells: a sorted CD56 or NKG2C T cell subset, CD4+ or CD8+ T cells, or bulk PBMC T cells (not recorded which). The rearrangement joins TRBV6-2 or TRBV6-3 to TRBJ2-1; TCRdb picks TRBD2, but there is no DNA to check that call. The source of this sequence is a woman aged 18 to 75 in good health. The CDR3 spells CASSYPTSGRASRSYNEQFF.